The 20 T cell receptor beta chains below were found in one sample sequenced in a study of radiotherapy plus CTLA-4 blockade in lung cancer. The assay was immunoSEQ multiplex PCR, and TCRdb's table has in-frame clones only and misses some. Among nearly 95,000 clones listed, around 83% were seen once. Sequenced here: peripheral blood, sampled from a patient treated with radiotherapy plus ipilimumab. The receptors were sampled from a human donor with non-small cell lung cancer that progressed on radiotherapy plus ipilimumab.

In this sample, this clone turned up a few times. This same CDR3 is encoded by further DNA sequences in the sample. The CDR3 loop reads CAWSGGGNQPQHF. The DNA of the CDR3 is TGTGCCTGGAGTGGGGGAGGCAATCAGCCCCAGCATTTT. The rearrangement uses TRBV30 and TRBJ1-5; D unresolved. CDR1 and CDR2 (germline): GTSNPN, SVGIG (reference sequence). V was cut by 1 base and J by 2 bases, with 6 bases left in between. CDR3 length equals 13 residues.

This clone was recorded only once. CDR3 in DNA: TGTGCCTGGAGTCGGGGTGAGGAGCTGTTTTTT. This gives the protein CAWSRGEELFF. V is TRBV30 and J is TRBJ2-2, with D tentatively TRBD2 (5 bases). CDR1 and CDR2 from the germline V gene are GTSNPN and SVGIG (reference sequence). The CDR3 has 11 amino acids. Trimming stripped 2 bases from V and 10 bases from J, with 8 bases between.

This chain uses TRBV30 with TRBJ1-1; D unresolved. The germline V gene has CDR1 GTSNPN and CDR2 SVGIG (reference sequence). Trimming shortened V by 2 bases and J by 6 bases, and 13 bases separated the two germline ends. CDR3 length equals 13 residues. CDR3 DNA sequence: TGTGCCTGGAGTCCTCTGGTTCACGCTGAAGCTTTCTTT. It yields the protein CAWSPLVHAEAFF.

The genes are TRBV27 and TRBJ1-4; the D is unclear. The length of the CDR3 is 16 residues. Per the germline V gene, CDR1 is MNHEY and CDR2 is SMNVEV (reference sequence). The V end lost 0 bases, the J end lost 10 bases, and 18 bases lay between the germline ends. This chain's CDR3 is CASSLSGGPRIGKLFF. CDR3 nucleotide sequence: TGTGCCAGCAGTTTATCGGGCGGACCGCGTATTGGAAAACTGTTTTTT.

The CDR3 spells CASSLTVKGAGELFF. CDR3 in DNA: TGTGCCAGCAGCTTAACAGTAAAGGGGGCCGGGGAGCTGTTTTTT. This sequence joins TRBV7-3 and TRBJ2-2, with a possible D match to TRBD1 (6 bases). CDR1 and CDR2 from the germline V gene are SGHTA and FQGTGA. The CDR3 loop spans 15 amino acids. The ends were cut back, 0 bases at V and 6 bases at J, with 11 bases in the middle.

This rearrangement joins TRBV5-4 to TRBJ1-2; 8 bases align to TRBD1. CDR3 size: 14 residues. Trimming removed 4 bases from V and 4 bases from J; junction bases left unmatched: 6. CDR1 is SGHNT, CDR2 YYREEE, per germline (reference sequence). The CDR3 sequence is CASSAGGKGYGYTF. CDR3 nucleotide sequence: TGTGCCAGCAGCGCAGGGGGCAAGGGCTATGGCTACACCTTC.

V and J are TRBV10-3 and TRBJ1-5; D gene unclear. V lost 0 bases and J 8 bases, leaving 11 bases between the germline ends. The CDR3 runs 14 residues. The germline CDR1 and CDR2 sequences are ENHRY and SYGVKD. For the CDR3, the DNA is TGTGCCATCAGTGAGTCGAAGGGCCCGAAGCCCCAGCATTTT. Amino acid sequence: CAISESKGPKPQHF.

This chain joins TRBV28 and TRBJ2-7; D ambiguous. The ends were cut back, 4 bases at V and 3 bases at J, with 7 bases in the middle. Germline CDR1 is MDHEN and CDR2 is SYDVKM. CDR3 length: 12 amino acids. The CDR3 loop is CASSSNHYEQYF. CDR3 DNA sequence: TGTGCCAGCAGTTCCAACCACTACGAGCAGTACTTC.

The rearrangement uses TRBV6-5 and TRBJ1-2; 10 bases line up with TRBD1. The CDR3 runs to 14 residues. Germline V gene sequence: CDR1 MNHEY, CDR2 SVGAGI. The J segment lost 6 bases and the V segment lost 1 base, leaving 2 bases of the junction unmatched. The CDR3 DNA reads as TGTGCCAGCAGTTACTACGGGACAGGGGATGGCTACACCTTC. Residues: CASSYYGTGDGYTF.

This clone was counted once. This chain connects TRBV5-1 to TRBJ2-3, with 13 positions matching TRBD2. The junction had 6 bases not matched to a gene; V was cut back by 0 bases and J by 5 bases. From germline, CDR1 is SGHRS and CDR2 YFSETQ. The CDR3 totals 17 residues. Here the CDR3 reads CASSLALAGGPGDTQYF. CDR3 bases: TGCGCCAGCAGCTTGGCACTAGCGGGAGGGCCCGGAGATACGCAGTATTTT.

This clone was observed a few times. The chain has TRBV20-1 and TRBJ2-2; D perhaps matches TRBD2 (6 bases). This CDR3 is 11 amino acids long. V dropped 6 bases and J dropped 7 bases, with 9 bases sitting between them. CDR1 and CDR2 from the germline V gene are DFQATT and SNEGSKA (reference sequence). CDR3 sequence reads: CSAARGGELFF. Written as DNA, the CDR3 is TGCAGTGCCGCGCGGGGCGGGGAGCTGTTTTTT.

As DNA, the CDR3 is TGTGCCAGCAGCTTCGTAGGGTCCTATGGCTACACCTTC. Its protein product is CASSFVGSYGYTF. The chain joins TRBV11-2 to TRBJ1-2; D is uncertain. The CDR3 is 13 residues long. V was clipped by 3 bases and J by 4 bases, with 9 bases between them. Germline CDR1 reads SGHAT; CDR2 reads FQNNGV.

This clone appeared a single time. The rearrangement links TRBV10-1 to TRBJ2-1, with TRBD1 matching 12 bases. There are 15 residues in the CDR3. Germline-derived CDR1 and CDR2 are WNHNN and SYGVQD (reference sequence). After removal of 10 bases from V and 9 bases from J, the junction contained 13 bases not matched to a gene. CDR3 coding DNA: TGCGCCATCCTACCGGGACAGGGGGCCCTAAGTGAGCAGTTCTTC. Its protein product is CAILPGQGALSEQFF.

V usage is TRBV6-1 and J usage is TRBJ2-1; tentatively, D is TRBD1 (6 bases). CDR3 length: 15 residues. V shed 6 bases and J shed 3 bases, with 15 bases lying between them. Germline CDR1 is MNHNS and CDR2 is SASEGT. CDR3 sequence: CASSREQGDYNEQFF. CDR3 in DNA: TGTGCCAGCAGCCGGGAACAGGGTGACTACAATGAGCAGTTCTTC.

This chain joins TRBV29-1 and TRBJ1-2, with 10 bases that match TRBD1. V was pared by 3 bases and J by 6 bases, with 1 base of the junction left unmatched. The CDR3 runs 12 residues. Germline V gene lookup returns CDR1 SQVTM and CDR2 ANQGSEA. The CDR3 loop is CSVEGTGDGYTF. As DNA, the CDR3 is TGCAGCGTTGAGGGGACAGGGGATGGCTACACCTTC.

This chain joins TRBV18 and TRBJ1-1; TRBD1 agrees at 8 bases. The CDR3 runs 15 residues. The junction had 7 bases not matched to a gene; V was cut back by 4 bases and J by 3 bases. Looked up from germline, CDR1 is KGHSH and CDR2 is LQKENI. The CDR3 here is CASSQFQGADTEAFF. In nucleotides, the CDR3 is TGTGCCAGCTCACAGTTCCAGGGGGCGGACACTGAAGCTTTCTTT.

This clone was seen a single time. This chain joins TRBV6-4 and TRBJ2-1; TRBD2 is a possible D gene (6 bases). Germline lookup yields CDR1 MRHNA and CDR2 SNTAGT. The CDR3 contains 14 residues. V dropped 10 bases and J dropped 2 bases, with 15 bases sitting between them. CDR3 protein: CATVVGGAYNEQFF. For the CDR3, the DNA is TGTGCCACAGTGGTCGGAGGGGCCTACAATGAGCAGTTCTTC.

The V gene is TRBV2, the J gene TRBJ1-5; 9 nucleotides agree with TRBD1. The V and J ends lost 4 bases and 5 bases, in that order; junction bases with no gene match: 9. CDR3 length: 16 amino acids. Germline CDR1 SNHLY, CDR2 FYNNEI. This chain's CDR3 is CASSAGDRAGDQPQHF. CDR3 nucleotides: TGTGCCAGCAGTGCCGGGGACAGGGCCGGGGATCAGCCCCAGCATTTT.

In the case of this clone: At the DNA level, this CDR3 is encoded by other sequences in the same sample as well. The V and J genes are TRBV6-5 and TRBJ2-2; D not certain. V lost 6 bases and J lost 2, with 4 bases in between. This CDR3 has 12 residues. The germline CDR1 and CDR2 sequences are MNHEY and SVGAGI. CDR3 sequence (DNA): TGTGCCAGCAGCAGAAACACCGGGGAGCTGTTTTTT. It codes for CASSRNTGELFF.

V usage is TRBV5-1 and J usage is TRBJ2-2, with D hard to call. The CDR3 totals 17 residues. V was trimmed by 0 bases and J by 0 bases, leaving 12 bases between them. CDR1 is SGHRS, CDR2 YFSETQ, per germline. The CDR3 loop is CASSLASLASNTGELFF. Here the CDR3 DNA reads TGCGCCAGCAGCTTGGCCTCTTTAGCCTCGAACACCGGGGAGCTGTTTTTT.